This TCR beta chain is from a study of neurological immune-mediated disorders. Study-level results: One cluster of related CDR3 sequences contained, by phylogenetic grouping, the repertoires of 18 of 34 multiple sclerosis patients and formed a possible signature.

Every sequencing run returned over 190 million TCR-beta sequences, which were derived from 15-18 subjects. TCRdb called the 5' RACE reads again in MiXCR, with one record for every CDR3 protein. The data hold about 55,000 distinct CDR3 sequences, with 4% to 5.5% observed a single time. This clonotype was detected ten times or more. What it binds is unknown. Sequencing input: PBMCs. This clonotype originated in a man aged 50-59 years with multiple sclerosis.

CDR3 loop: CASSLAGGTGELFF. The CDR3 nucleotides read TGCGCCAGCTCTCTAGCAGGGGGGACCGGGGAGCTGTTTTTT. The V gene is TRBV5-1, the J gene TRBJ2-2; TRBD1 is a possible D gene (7 bases). This CDR3 has 14 residues. Germline V lookup: CDR1 SGHRS, CDR2 YFSETQ. The ends were cut back, 7 bases at V and 5 bases at J, with 15 bases in the middle.